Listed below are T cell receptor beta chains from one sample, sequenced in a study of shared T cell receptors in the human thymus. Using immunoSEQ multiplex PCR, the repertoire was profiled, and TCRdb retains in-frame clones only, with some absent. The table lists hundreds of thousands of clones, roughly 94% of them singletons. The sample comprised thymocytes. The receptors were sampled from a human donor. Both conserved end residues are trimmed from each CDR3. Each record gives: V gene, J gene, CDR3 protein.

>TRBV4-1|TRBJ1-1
ASSQEDTEAF
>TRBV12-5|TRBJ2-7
ASGLVQGRGREQY
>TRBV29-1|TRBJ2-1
SVEDPPGHLWF
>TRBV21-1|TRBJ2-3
ASSKSTDTQY
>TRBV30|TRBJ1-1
ADGPSGTEAF
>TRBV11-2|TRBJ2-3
ASSLRTLLTDTQY
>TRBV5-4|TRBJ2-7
ASSTTGPEGEQY
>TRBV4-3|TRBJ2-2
ASSQDLPKNTGELF
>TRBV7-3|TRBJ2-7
ASSLKGLAGEHEQY
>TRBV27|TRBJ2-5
ASSFLREETQY
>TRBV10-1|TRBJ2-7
ASSESVGSYEQY
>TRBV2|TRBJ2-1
ASSPEIKIYNEQF
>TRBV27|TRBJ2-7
ASSNRDGISYEQY
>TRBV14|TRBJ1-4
ASSRPTGVWTNEKLF
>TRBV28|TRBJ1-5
ASSLFRGLQPQH
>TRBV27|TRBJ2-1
ASSRSGRAFNEQF
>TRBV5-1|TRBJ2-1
ASSLLGQGKGNSYNEQF
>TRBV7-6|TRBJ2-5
ASSLARGKETQY
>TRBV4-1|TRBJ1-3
ASSQGTGSGNTIY
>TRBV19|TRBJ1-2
ASSRQHNYGYT
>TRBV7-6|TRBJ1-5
ASSLEGQYSNQPQH
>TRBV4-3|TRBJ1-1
ASSQDRQNTEAF
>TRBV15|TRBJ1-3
ATSRDSCTGARDLSGNTIY
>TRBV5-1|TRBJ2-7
ASSLAPYEQY
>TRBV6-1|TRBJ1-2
ASSFMLSGAYGYT
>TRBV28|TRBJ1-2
ASSFCGFRTSNYGYT
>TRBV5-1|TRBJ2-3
ASRGGGGADTQY
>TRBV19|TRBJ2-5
ASSYRARPQETQY
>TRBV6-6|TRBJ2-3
ASSYQGADTQY
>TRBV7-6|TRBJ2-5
ASRDWSQETQY
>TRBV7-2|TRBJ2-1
ASSLSGTGIEEF
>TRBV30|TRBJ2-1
AWSSSVSSSYNEQF
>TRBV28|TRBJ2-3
ASRLGTARTDTQY
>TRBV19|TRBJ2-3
ASRKLGTDTQY
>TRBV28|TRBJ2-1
ASSPGLAGGPGYPFDEQF
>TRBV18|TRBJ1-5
ASSGGRDNQPQH
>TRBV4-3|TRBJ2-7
ASSQEGPGRSSSYEQY
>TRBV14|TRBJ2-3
ASSQDGTGSPSTDTQY
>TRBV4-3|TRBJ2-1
ASSQAFSGGPSSYNEQF
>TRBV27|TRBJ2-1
ASSFRQRGWNEQF
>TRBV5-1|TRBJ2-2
ASSSNHKTGSTGELF
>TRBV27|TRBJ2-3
ASSLFRGITDTQY
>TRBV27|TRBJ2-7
ASSRKRDLQNYEQY
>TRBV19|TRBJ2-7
ASSPRDTYEQY
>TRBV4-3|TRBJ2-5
ASSQDGLAGLETQY
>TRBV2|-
ASSGRREPYEQY
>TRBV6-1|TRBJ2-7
ASRPVGSYEQY
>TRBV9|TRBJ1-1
ASATTRGTEAF
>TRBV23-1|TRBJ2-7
ASSRLEAETGLEPSCHYEQY
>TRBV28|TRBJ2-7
ASSPRTVSYEQY
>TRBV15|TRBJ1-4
ATSREEGGEKLF
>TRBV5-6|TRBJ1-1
ASSLGKGGWATEAF